Detailed here is one T cell receptor beta chain. Its antigen remains unidentified. The data were taken from a study of T cells after yellow fever vaccination. The study's findings and limits: Post-booster samples contained most primary-vaccination clones (around 95% CD4, about 90% CD8).

TCRdb re-derived calls from the 5' RACE reads in MiXCR, one entry per CDR3 protein. The sample lists about 230,000 distinct CDR3 sequences; about 7% were seen once. The source material was CD4+ T cells sorted from PBMCs, sampled on the day of the yellow fever booster vaccination. The clonotype was recovered from a man aged 25 to 45 who received the YFV17D yellow fever vaccine.

The CDR3 loop is CSALLSGQIETQYF. The CDR3 DNA reads TGCAGTGCTCTTCTATCGGGACAGATAGAGACCCAGTACTTC. The chain links TRBV20-1 to TRBJ2-5; 7 nucleotides align to TRBD1. The germline CDR1 and CDR2 sequences are DFQATT and SNEGSKA (reference sequence). The CDR3 is 14 amino acids. V gave up 5 bases and J gave up 4 bases; unmatched junction bases: 10.